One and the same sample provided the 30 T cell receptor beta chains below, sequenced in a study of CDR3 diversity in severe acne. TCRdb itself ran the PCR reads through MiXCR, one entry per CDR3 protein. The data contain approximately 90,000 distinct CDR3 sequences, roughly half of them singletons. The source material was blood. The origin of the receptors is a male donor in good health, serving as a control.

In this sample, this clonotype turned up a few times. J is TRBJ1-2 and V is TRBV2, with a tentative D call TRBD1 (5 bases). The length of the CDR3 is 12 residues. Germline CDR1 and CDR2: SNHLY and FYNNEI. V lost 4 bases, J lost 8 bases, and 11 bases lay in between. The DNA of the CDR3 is TGTGCCAGCAGTGCCAAGGGGAGGGGCTACACCTTC. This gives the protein CASSAKGRGYTF.

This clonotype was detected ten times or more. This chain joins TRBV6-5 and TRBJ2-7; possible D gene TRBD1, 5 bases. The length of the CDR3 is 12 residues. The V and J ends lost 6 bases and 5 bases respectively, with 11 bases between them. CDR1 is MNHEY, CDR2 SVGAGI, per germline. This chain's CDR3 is CASSQGIDEQYF. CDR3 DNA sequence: TGTGCCAGCAGCCAGGGTATCGACGAGCAGTACTTC.

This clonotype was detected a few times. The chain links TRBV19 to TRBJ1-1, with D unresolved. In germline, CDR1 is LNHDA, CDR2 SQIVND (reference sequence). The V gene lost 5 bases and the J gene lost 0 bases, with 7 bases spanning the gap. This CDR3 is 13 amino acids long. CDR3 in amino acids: CASSQTLNTEAFF. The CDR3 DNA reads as TGTGCCAGTAGTCAGACTTTGAACACTGAAGCTTTCTTT.

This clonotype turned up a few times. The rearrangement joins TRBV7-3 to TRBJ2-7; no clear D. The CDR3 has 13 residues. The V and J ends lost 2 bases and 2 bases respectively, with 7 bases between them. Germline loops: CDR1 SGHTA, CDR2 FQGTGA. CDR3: CASSLGNTYEQYF. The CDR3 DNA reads TGTGCCAGCAGCTTAGGAAACACCTACGAGCAGTACTTC.

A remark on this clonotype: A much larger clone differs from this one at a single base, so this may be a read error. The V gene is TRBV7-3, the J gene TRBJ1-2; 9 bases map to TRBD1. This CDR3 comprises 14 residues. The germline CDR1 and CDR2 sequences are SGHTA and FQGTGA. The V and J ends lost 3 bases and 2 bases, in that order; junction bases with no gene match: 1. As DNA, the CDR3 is TGTGCCAGCAGCTTCGGGACAGGGAACTATGGCTACACCTTC. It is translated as CASSFGTGNYGYTF.

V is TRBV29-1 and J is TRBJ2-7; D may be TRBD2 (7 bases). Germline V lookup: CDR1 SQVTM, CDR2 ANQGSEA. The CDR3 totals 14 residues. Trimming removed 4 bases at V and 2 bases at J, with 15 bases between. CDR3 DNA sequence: TGCAGCGTTGGGGGGGCTAGCGGAACCTACGAGCAGTACTTC. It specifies CSVGGASGTYEQYF.

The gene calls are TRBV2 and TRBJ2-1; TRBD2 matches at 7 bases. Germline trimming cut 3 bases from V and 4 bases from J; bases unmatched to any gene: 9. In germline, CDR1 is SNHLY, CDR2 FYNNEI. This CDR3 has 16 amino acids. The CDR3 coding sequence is TGTGCCAGCAGTGACGGGGCAGCGGGACTTTACAATGAGCAGTTCTTC. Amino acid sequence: CASSDGAAGLYNEQFF. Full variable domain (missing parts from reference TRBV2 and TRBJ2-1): EPEVTQTPSHQVTQMGQEVILRCVPISNHLYFYWYRQILGQKVEFLVSFYNNEISEKSEIFDDQFSVERPDGSNFTLKIRSTKLEDSAMYFCASSDGAAGLYNEQFFGPGTRLTVL.

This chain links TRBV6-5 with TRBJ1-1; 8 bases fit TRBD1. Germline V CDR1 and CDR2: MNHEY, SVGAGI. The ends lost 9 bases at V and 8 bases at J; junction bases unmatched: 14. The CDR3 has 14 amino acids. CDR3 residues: CASSWGGQVREAFF. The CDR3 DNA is TGTGCCAGTTCCTGGGGGGGACAGGTTCGGGAAGCTTTCTTT.

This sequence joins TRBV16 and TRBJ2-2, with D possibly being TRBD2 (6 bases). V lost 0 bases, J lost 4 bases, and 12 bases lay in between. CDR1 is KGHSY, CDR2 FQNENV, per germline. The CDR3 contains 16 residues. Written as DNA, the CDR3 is TGTGCCAGCAGCCAATCCTCGGGAGTGGGCACCGGGGAGCTGTTTTTT. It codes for CASSQSSGVGTGELFF.

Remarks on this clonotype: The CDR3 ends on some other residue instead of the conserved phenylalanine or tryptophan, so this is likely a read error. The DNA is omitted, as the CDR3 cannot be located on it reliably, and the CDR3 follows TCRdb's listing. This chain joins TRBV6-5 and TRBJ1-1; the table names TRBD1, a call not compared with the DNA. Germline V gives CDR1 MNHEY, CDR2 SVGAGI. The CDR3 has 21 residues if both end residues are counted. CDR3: CASRQQGRGYTFRMGTGHCQS.

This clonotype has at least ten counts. The CDR3 DNA reads TGTGCCAGCGCCGCCGGGACTAGCGGGGACAATGAGCAGTTCTTC. Amino acid sequence: CASAAGTSGDNEQFF. This chain links TRBV6-4 with TRBJ2-1; TRBD2 aligns across 13 bases. The V gene end was trimmed by 8 bases and the J gene end by 5 bases; junction bases not matched to a gene: 6. The V gene's germline CDR1 is MRHNA and CDR2 SNTAGT. The CDR3 is 15 amino acids.

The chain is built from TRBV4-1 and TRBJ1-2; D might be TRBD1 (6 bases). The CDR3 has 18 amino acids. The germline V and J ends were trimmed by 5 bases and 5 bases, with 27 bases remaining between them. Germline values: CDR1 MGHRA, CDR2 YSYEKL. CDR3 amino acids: CASSASPGRTEFTYGYTF. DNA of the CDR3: TGCGCCAGCAGCGCATCCCCAGGGAGGACAGAGTTCACTTATGGCTACACCTTC.

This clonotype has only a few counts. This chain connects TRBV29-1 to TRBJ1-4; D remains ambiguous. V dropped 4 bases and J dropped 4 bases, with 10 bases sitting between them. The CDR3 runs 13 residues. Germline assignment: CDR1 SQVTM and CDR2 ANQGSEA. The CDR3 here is CSVGRGNNEKLFF. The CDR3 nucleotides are TGCAGCGTTGGGCGTGGAAATAATGAAAAACTGTTTTTT. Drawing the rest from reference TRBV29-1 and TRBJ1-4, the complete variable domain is SAVISQKPSRDICQRGTSLTIQCQVDSQVTMMFWYRQQPGQSLTLIATANQGSEATYESGFVIDKFPISRPNLTFSTLTVSNMSPEDSSIYLCSVGRGNNEKLFFGSGTQLSVL.

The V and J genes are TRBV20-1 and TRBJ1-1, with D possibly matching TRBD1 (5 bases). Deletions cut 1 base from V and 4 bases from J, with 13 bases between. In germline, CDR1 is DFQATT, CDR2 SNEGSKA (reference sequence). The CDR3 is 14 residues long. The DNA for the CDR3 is TGCAGTGCTAGAGGGACGGAGAGGGGCACTGAAGCTTTCTTT. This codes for CSARGTERGTEAFF.

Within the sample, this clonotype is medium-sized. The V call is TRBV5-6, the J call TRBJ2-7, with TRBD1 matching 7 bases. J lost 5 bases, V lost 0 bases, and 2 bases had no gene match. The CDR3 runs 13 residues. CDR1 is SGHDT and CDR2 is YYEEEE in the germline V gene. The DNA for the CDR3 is TGTGCCAGCAGCTTGGGACAGGGACACGAGCAGTACTTC. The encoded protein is CASSLGQGHEQYF.

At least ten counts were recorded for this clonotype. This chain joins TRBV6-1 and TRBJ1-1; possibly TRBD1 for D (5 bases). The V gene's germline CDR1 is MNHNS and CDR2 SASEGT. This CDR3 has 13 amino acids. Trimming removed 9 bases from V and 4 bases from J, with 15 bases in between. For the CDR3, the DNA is TGTGCCAGTAGCAAGTGGGGGGGCACTGAAGCTTTCTTT. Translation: CASSKWGGTEAFF.

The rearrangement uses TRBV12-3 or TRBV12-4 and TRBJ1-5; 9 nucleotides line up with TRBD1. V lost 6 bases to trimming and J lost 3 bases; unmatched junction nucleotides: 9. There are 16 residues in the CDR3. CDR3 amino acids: CASRASTGGLNQPQHF. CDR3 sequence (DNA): TGTGCCAGCAGAGCCAGCACAGGGGGCCTCAATCAGCCCCAGCATTTT.

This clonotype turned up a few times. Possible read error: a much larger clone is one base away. This CDR3 is CATSDPHQDRACSGANVLTF. In DNA form, the CDR3 reads TGTGCCACCAGTGACCCGCACCAGGACAGGGCCTGCTCTGGGGCCAACGTCCTGACTTTC. V gene TRBV24-1 combines with J gene TRBJ2-6; 8 bases are shared with TRBD1. The CDR3 is made up of 20 amino acids. The V and J ends lost 4 bases and 0 bases, in that order; junction bases with no gene match: 13. Germline V gene lookup returns CDR1 KGHDR and CDR2 SFDVKD.

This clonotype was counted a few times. The CDR3 reads CSARVAGGNEQYF. As DNA, the CDR3 is TGCAGTGCTAGGGTAGCGGGAGGGAACGAGCAGTACTTC. The J gene is TRBJ2-7, the V gene TRBV20-1, with TRBD2 identical over 11 bases. This CDR3 contains 13 residues. V shed 3 bases and J 5 bases; nucleotides not matched to a gene: 3. Germline CDR1 DFQATT, CDR2 SNEGSKA (reference sequence).

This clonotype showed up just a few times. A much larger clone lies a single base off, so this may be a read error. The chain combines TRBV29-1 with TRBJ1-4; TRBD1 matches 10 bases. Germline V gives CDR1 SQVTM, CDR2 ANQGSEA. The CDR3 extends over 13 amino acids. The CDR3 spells CSARGTGDEKLSF. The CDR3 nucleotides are TGCAGCGCCCGAGGGACAGGGGACGAAAAACTGTCTTTT.

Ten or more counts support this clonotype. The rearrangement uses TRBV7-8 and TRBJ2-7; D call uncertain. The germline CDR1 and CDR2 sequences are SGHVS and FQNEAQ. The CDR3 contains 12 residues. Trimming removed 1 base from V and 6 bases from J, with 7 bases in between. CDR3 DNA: TGTGCCAGCAGCTTAGGTTCATCCGAGCAGTACTTC. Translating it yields CASSLGSSEQYF.

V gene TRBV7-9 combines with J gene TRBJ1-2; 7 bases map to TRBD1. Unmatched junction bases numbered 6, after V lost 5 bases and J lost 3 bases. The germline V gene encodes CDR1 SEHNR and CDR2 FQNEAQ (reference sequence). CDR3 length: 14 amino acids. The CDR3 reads CASSATGVDYGYTF. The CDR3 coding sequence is TGTGCCAGCAGCGCCACAGGGGTCGACTATGGCTACACCTTC.

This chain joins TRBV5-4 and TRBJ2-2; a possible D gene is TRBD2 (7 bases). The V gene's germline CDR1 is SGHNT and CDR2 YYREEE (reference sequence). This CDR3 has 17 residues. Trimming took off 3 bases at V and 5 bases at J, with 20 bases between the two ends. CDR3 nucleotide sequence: TGTGCCAGCAGCTACCTCTCTGCCAGGGGAGGGACCGGGGAGCTGTTTTTT. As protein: CASSYLSARGGTGELFF. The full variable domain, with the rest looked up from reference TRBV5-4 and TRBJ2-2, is ETGVTQSPTHLIKTRGQQVTLRCSSQSGHNTVSWYQQALGQGPQFIFQYYREEENGRGNFPPRFSGLQFPNYSSELNVNALELDDSALYLCASSYLSARGGTGELFFGEGSRLTVL.

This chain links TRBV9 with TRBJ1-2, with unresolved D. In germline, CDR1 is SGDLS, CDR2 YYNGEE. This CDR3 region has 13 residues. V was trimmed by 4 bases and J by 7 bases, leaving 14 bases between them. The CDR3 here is CASSPTGVGGYTF. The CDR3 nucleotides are TGTGCCAGCAGCCCAACCGGGGTCGGTGGCTACACCTTC.

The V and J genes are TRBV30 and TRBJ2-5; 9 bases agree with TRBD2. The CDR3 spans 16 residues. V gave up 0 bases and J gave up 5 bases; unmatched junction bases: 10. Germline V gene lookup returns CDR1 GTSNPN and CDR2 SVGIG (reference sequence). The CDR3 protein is CAWSVLAGGPSETQYF. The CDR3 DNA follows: TGTGCCTGGAGTGTACTGGCGGGAGGGCCAAGTGAGACCCAGTACTTC.

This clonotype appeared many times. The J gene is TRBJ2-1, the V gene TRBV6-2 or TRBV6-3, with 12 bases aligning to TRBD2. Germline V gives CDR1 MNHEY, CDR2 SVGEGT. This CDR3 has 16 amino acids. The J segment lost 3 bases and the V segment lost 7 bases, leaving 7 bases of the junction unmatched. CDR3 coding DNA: TGTGCCAGCACCAGGACTAGCGGGGCGATCTACAATGAGCAGTTCTTC. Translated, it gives CASTRTSGAIYNEQFF.

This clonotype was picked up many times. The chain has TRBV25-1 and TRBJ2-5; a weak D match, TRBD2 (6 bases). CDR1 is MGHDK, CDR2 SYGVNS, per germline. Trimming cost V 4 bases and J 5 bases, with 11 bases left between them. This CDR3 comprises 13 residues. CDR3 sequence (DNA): TGTGCCAGCAGTGGGCGGGATAGGGAGACCCAGTACTTC. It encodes CASSGRDRETQYF.

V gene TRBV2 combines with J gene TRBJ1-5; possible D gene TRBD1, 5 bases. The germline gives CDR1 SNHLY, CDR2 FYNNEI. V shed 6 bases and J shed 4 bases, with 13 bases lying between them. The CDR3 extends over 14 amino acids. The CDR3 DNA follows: TGTGCCAGCAGCCAAGGCCAGGGTAATCAGCCCCAGCATTTT. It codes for CASSQGQGNQPQHF.

CDR3 nucleotide sequence: TGTGCCAGCGCTAGCCCAGGGGACGGGTACGAGCAGTACTTC. Its protein product is CASASPGDGYEQYF. The chain employs TRBV7-6 and TRBJ2-7, with a possible D match to TRBD1 (6 bases). The CDR3 is 14 residues long. Trimming removed 8 bases at V and 4 bases at J, with 18 bases between. From germline, CDR1 is SGHVS and CDR2 FNYEAQ.

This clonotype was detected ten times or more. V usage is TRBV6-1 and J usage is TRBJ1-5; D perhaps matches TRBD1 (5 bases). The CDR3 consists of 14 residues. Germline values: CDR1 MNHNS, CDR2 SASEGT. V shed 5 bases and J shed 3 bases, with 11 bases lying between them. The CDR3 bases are TGTGCCAGCAGTACCGACAGCTTCAATCAGCCCCAGCATTTT. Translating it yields CASSTDSFNQPQHF.